This entry lists 13 T cell receptor beta chains sequenced from one sample in a study of T cell responses to AZD1222 COVID-19 vaccine. Sequencing used immunoSEQ multiplex PCR; TCRdb keeps in-frame clones, though not all of them. Of around 150,000 clones in the sample, 80% to 95% were seen once. Sample: peripheral blood, taken on day 0 of AZD1222 vaccination. These receptors came from an adult in good health.

This chain uses TRBV5-1 with TRBJ1-5, with 7 bases matching TRBD1. J lost 3 bases, V lost 0 bases, and 6 bases had no gene match. Germline values: CDR1 SGHRS, CDR2 YFSETQ. CDR3 length equals 16 residues. The CDR3 DNA sequence: TGCGCCAGCAGCTTGGGGCCTACAGGGGACAATCAGCCCCAGCATTTT. This codes for CASSLGPTGDNQPQHF. The full variable domain, completed using reference TRBV5-1 and TRBJ1-5, is KAGVTQTPRYLIKTRGQQVTLSCSPISGHRSVSWYQQTPGQGLQFLFEYFSETQRNKGNFPGRFSGRQFSNSRSEMNVSTLELGDSALYLCASSLGPTGDNQPQHFGDGTRLSIL.

The V call is TRBV7-9, the J call TRBJ2-3; 10 nucleotides match TRBD2. CDR1 is SEHNR, CDR2 FQNEAQ, per germline (reference sequence). V gave up 1 base and J gave up 0 bases; unmatched junction bases: 7. CDR3 size: 18 residues. CDR3 in amino acids: CASSLGLAGDPSTDTQYF. CDR3 nucleotides: TGTGCCAGCAGCTTAGGCCTAGCGGGAGATCCTAGCACAGATACGCAGTATTTT. The full variable domain, completed using reference TRBV7-9 and TRBJ2-3, is DTGVSQNPRHKITKRGQNVTFRCDPISEHNRLYWYRQTLGQGPEFLTYFQNEAQLEKSRLLSDRFSAERPKGSFSTLEIQRTEQGDSAMYLCASSLGLAGDPSTDTQYFGPGTRLTVL.

The chain joins TRBV5-4 to TRBJ2-3, with 9 positions matching TRBD1. Looked up from germline, CDR1 is SGHNT and CDR2 is YYREEE (reference sequence). With 5 bases clipped from V and 3 bases from J, the junction kept 7 bases outside the gene matches. The CDR3 sequence is 15 residues long. The chain's CDR3 is CASRTGTGKTDTQYF. In DNA form, the CDR3 reads TGTGCCAGCAGAACCGGGACAGGGAAGACAGATACGCAGTATTTT.

The table lists this clone with a count of one. The V gene is TRBV5-6, the J gene TRBJ2-1; tentative D call: TRBD1 (5 bases). V was shortened by 4 bases and J by 15 bases, with 17 bases between the two germline ends. The CDR3 is made up of 12 amino acids. Germline assignment: CDR1 SGHDT and CDR2 YYEEEE. The chain's CDR3 is CASSRGHLEVFF. The DNA for the CDR3 is TGTGCCAGCAGCCGAGGACACCTAGAGGTGTTCTTC.

This chain links TRBV28 with TRBJ1-2; TRBD1 aligns across 7 bases. The length of the CDR3 is 16 residues. Per the germline V gene, CDR1 is MDHEN and CDR2 is SYDVKM. Germline trimming cut 2 bases from V and 2 bases from J; bases unmatched to any gene: 8. CDR3: CASSLPPGQSNYGYTF. The CDR3 nucleotides are TGTGCCAGCAGTTTACCCCCGGGACAGTCAAACTATGGCTACACCTTC.

This clone was picked up one time. V is TRBV6-1 and J is TRBJ2-7; D might be TRBD1 or TRBD2, each matching 6 bases. From germline, CDR1 is MNHNS and CDR2 SASEGT. This CDR3 is built from 14 residues. Deletions cut 2 bases from V and 4 bases from J, with 12 bases between. The CDR3 loop is CASSEQRGEYEQYF. DNA of the CDR3: TGTGCCAGCAGTGAACAAAGGGGGGAGTACGAGCAGTACTTC.

The J gene is TRBJ2-1, the V gene TRBV3-1 (or the pseudogene TRBV3-2); 11 bases align to TRBD2. This CDR3 is built from 15 residues. After removal of 5 bases from V and 5 bases from J, the junction contained 5 bases not matched to a gene. Germline values: CDR1 LGHDT, CDR2 YNNKEL (reference sequence). DNA for the CDR3: TGTGCCAGCAGCTGCCTAGCGGGAGGTGACAATGAGCAGTTCTTC. Translated, it gives CASSCLAGGDNEQFF.

V gene TRBV18 combines with J gene TRBJ2-5, with 10 positions matching TRBD2. With 3 bases clipped from V and 5 bases from J, the junction kept 3 bases outside the gene matches. The germline V gene encodes CDR1 KGHSH and CDR2 LQKENI. There are 14 residues in the CDR3. The CDR3 DNA follows: TGTGCCAGCTCACCTCAGACTAGCGGGGAGACCCAGTACTTC. Residues: CASSPQTSGETQYF.

This sequence joins TRBV20-1 and TRBJ1-1; D remains ambiguous. This CDR3 is 11 amino acids long. Per germline, CDR1 DFQATT and CDR2 SNEGSKA (reference sequence). The V end was cut by 2 bases, the J end by 8 bases, with 9 bases between. CDR3 bases: TGCAGTGCTAGATCGAGCTGGGAAGCTTTCTTT. Translated: CSARSSWEAFF.

The chain combines TRBV27 with TRBJ2-7; 10 bases map to TRBD1. J gave up 2 bases and V 9 bases, and 10 bases lay outside the gene matches. This CDR3 has 15 residues. Looked up from germline, CDR1 is MNHEY and CDR2 is SMNVEV (reference sequence). As DNA, the CDR3 is TGTGCCAGTAAATTTGGGGGACAGGGGACCTACGAGCAGTACTTC. Translated: CASKFGGQGTYEQYF.

The gene calls are TRBV29-1 and TRBJ1-2; possible D gene TRBD1, 5 bases. The ends were cut back, 5 bases at V and 4 bases at J, with 20 bases in the middle. The germline V gene has CDR1 SQVTM and CDR2 ANQGSEA. The CDR3 runs 15 residues. This CDR3 is CSVLGAVPRGYGYTF. The CDR3 DNA sequence: TGCAGCGTTTTGGGTGCGGTTCCGAGGGGCTATGGCTACACCTTC.

The rearrangement links TRBV5-5 to TRBJ2-3; D assignment may be TRBD1 or TRBD2 (5 bases each). The CDR3 covers 15 residues. Germline assignment: CDR1 SGHKS and CDR2 YYEKEE (reference sequence). The germline V and J ends were trimmed by 2 bases and 6 bases, with 16 bases remaining between them. The CDR3 protein is CASSFRDATWDTQYF. The CDR3 coding sequence is TGTGCCAGCAGCTTCCGGGACGCCACCTGGGATACGCAGTATTTT.

The CDR3 spells CASSLRGTGLANYGYTF. The CDR3 bases are TGTGCCAGCAGTTTGAGAGGGACAGGTCTAGCTAACTATGGCTACACCTTC. The rearrangement uses TRBV27 and TRBJ1-2, with TRBD1 identical over 8 bases. This CDR3 is built from 17 residues. J gave up 0 bases and V 3 bases, and 9 bases lay outside the gene matches. The germline gives CDR1 MNHEY, CDR2 SMNVEV (reference sequence).